This T cell receptor beta chain emerged from a study of glioma-infiltrating T cells (dated by TCRdb to the mid-2010s). Background for the entire study: The study sequenced TCR alpha- and beta-chain repertoires from glioma tissue, from non-neoplastic brain tissue and from matched peripheral blood mononuclear cells. To measure divergence between tissue and blood T-cell populations, each tissue-infiltrating repertoire was compared with the peripheral blood repertoire of the same patient. The paired cohort comprised three low-grade glioma patients, about eight primary glioblastoma patients and three non-glioma patients contributing non-neoplastic brain tissue.

What the study reported, not specific to this receptor: VJ-independent divergence between tissue and blood was below expectation in non-neoplastic patients but above expectation in all gliomas, especially low-grade gliomas. Very few CDR3 sequences were found to be shared between tissue and blood, and this scarcity was attributed to high CDR3 diversity and limited sampling. Small numbers underpinned the group comparisons: roughly 8 glioblastoma patients, three low-grade glioma patients and three non-neoplastic patients.

Of note for this clonotype: The antigen it binds to is not known. The record has no base qualities; no much larger clone is one base away.

TCR alpha and beta CDR3 regions were amplified with the iRepertoire nested amplicon-rescue multiplex PCR (arm-PCR) platform from RNA. For one-step reverse transcription and amplification, roughly 90-450 ng of tissue mRNA or PBMC total RNA was used as input. After bead purification, a secondary multiplex PCR added Illumina adapters, and libraries were gel-purified between 200 and 400 bp. Internal 6-nucleotide barcodes were carried by the libraries and were used for demultiplexing. Sequencing of the libraries was done on an Illumina MiSeq using 2x220 or 2x250 nucleotide paired-end reads. The authors' pipeline ran thus. FLASH 1.2.11 was used to merge paired reads, and BWA-MEM then aligned the reads to the GRCh37 human genome before TRA and TRB reads were extracted. For V and J assignment, an IMGT-derived reference of cassette sequences and CDR3 motifs that included pseudogenes was used. Three-frame translation of reads was performed, and productive CDR3s were defined as those with a C...FGXG motif and no stop codons. Clonotypes were defined as unique combinations of V-J cassette pair and CDR3 amino acid sequence. Reads were filtered by Hamming distance, with the threshold set by the sequence error rate of each sample in mapped regions. TCRdb applied fastp at Q25 and MiXCR to the public reads, then kept only in-frame beta chains. Entries that share a CDR3 protein sequence are merged under the most common genes and DNA. The V and J calls shown here were made by TCRdb, not taken from the authors' results. For this sample there are 3,000 to 4,000 distinct CDR3 sequences; 35% to 50% appear just once. The ten largest clones take up around 48% of the sample.

Here V drops 3 bases and J drops 7 bases, and the junction holds 6 bases not matched to any gene. The CDR3 measures 14 amino acids from cysteine to phenylalanine. CDR3 DNA is the only sequence kept; it has 42 bases, read in frame from the first base. For CDR1 and CDR2, the germline V gene (reference sequence) lists MNHEY and SMNVEV. This receptor was taken from a human donor with low-grade glioma or glioblastoma, undergoing nonglioma brain surgery, or in good health (not recorded which). Recombination connected TRBV27 to TRBJ2-1; 7 bases in between match TRBD2. The sample consisted of glioma tissue, nonneoplastic brain tissue, or PBMCs (not recorded which). The CDR3 region: CASSFTGGYNEQFF. The DNA sequence is TGTGCCAGCAGTTTTACGGGAGGTTATAATGAGCAGTTCTTC.